Sequencing of this T cell receptor (beta chain) was carried out in a study of blood T cell repertoires in COVID-19. The data were produced by immunoSEQ multiplex PCR, yet TCRdb's version contains in-frame clones alone and is incomplete. The data contain more than 150,000 clones, 70% to 90% of them seen just once; the ten biggest clones take up around 3%. Germline loops: CDR1 SGDLS, CDR2 YYNGEE. The CDR3 contains 16 residues. The ends lost 3 bases at V and 6 bases at J; junction bases unmatched: 8. The sequence was collected from a man aged 55 to 70 with acute or convalescent COVID-19. This chain links TRBV9 with TRBJ2-2; 10 positions agree with TRBD2. The sequenced sample was peripheral blood. The CDR3 DNA is TGTGCCAGCAGCGGCCTTAGCGGGGGGCCCCCCGGGGAGCTGTTTTTT. It yields the protein CASSGLSGGPPGELFF.